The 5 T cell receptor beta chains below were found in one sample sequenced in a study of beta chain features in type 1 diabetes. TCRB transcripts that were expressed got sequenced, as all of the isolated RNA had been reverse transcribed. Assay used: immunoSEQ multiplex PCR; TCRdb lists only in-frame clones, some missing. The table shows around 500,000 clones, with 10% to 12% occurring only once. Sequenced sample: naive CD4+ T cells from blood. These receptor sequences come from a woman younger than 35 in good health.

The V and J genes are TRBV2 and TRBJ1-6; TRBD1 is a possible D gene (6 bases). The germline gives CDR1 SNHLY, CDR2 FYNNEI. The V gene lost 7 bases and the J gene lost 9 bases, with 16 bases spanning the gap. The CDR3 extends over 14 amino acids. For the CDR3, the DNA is TGTGCCAGCACCTCTGTAACAGGGTCTTCACCCCTCCACTTT. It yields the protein CASTSVTGSSPLHF.

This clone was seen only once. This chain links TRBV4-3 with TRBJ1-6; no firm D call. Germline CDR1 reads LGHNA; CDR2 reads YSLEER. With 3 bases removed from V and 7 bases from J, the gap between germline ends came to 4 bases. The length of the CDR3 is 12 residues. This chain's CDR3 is CASSHPNSPLHF. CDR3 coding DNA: TGCGCCAGCAGCCATCCCAATTCACCCCTCCACTTT.

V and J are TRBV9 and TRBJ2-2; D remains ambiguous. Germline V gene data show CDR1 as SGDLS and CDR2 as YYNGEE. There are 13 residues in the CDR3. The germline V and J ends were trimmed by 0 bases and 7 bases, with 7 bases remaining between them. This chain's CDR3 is CASSVVSIGELFF. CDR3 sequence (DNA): TGTGCCAGCAGCGTAGTGTCAATCGGGGAGCTGTTTTTT.

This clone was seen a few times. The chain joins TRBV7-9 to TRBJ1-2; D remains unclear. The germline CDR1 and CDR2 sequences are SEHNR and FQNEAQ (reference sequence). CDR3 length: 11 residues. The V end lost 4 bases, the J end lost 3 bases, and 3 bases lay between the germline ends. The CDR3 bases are TGTGCCAGCAGCTCATACTATGGCTACACCTTC. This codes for CASSSYYGYTF.

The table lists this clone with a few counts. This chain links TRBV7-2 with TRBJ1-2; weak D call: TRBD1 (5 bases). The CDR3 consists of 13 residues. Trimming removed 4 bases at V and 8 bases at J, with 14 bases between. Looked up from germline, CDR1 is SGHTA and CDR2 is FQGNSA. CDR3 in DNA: TGTGCCAGCAGCTCCACTCAAAGGGGCGGCTACACCTTC. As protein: CASSSTQRGGYTF.